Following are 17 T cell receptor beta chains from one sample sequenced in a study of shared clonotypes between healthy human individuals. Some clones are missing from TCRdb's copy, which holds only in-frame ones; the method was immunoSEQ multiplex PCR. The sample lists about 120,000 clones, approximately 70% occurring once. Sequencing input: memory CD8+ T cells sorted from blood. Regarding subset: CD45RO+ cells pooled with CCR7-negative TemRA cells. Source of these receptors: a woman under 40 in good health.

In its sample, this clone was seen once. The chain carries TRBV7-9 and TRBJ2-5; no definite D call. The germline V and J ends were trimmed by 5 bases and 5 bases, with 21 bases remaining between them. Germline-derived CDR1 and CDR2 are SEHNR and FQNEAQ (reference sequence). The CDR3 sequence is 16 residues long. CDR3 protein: CASSPNLVPGVETQYF. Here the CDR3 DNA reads TGTGCCAGCAGCCCCAACTTGGTCCCAGGAGTTGAGACCCAGTACTTC.

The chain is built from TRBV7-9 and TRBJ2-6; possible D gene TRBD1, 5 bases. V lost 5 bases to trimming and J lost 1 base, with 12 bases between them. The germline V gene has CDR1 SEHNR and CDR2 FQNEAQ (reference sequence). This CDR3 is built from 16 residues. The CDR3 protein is CASSQETVSGANVLTF. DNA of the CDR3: TGTGCCAGCAGCCAAGAGACAGTATCTGGGGCCAACGTCCTGACTTTC. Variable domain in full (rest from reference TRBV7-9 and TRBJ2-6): DTGVSQNPRHKITKRGQNVTFRCDPISEHNRLYWYRQTLGQGPEFLTYFQNEAQLEKSRLLSDRFSAERPKGSFSTLEIQRTEQGDSAMYLCASSQETVSGANVLTFGAGSRLTVL.

The chain's CDR3 is CASSLESGYTEAFF. For the CDR3, the DNA is TGTGCCAGCAGTTTAGAGTCGGGGTACACTGAAGCTTTCTTT. The chain carries TRBV27 and TRBJ1-1; D not resolved. CDR1 and CDR2 (germline): MNHEY, SMNVEV (reference sequence). The CDR3 is 14 amino acids. Trimming cost V 2 bases and J 3 bases, with 10 bases left between them.

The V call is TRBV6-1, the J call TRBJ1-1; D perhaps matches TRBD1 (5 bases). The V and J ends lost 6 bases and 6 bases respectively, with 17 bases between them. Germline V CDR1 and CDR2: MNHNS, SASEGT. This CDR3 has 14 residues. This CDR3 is CASREQVEAAEAFF. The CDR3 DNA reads TGTGCCAGCAGAGAACAGGTGGAGGCAGCTGAAGCTTTCTTT.

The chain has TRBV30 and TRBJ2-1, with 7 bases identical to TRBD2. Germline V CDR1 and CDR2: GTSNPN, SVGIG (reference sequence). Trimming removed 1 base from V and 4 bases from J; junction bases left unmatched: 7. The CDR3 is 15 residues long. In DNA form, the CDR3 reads TGTGCCTGGAGTGGATTAGCGGGCATTTACAATGAGCAGTTCTTC. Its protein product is CAWSGLAGIYNEQFF. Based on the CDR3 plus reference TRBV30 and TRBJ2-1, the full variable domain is SQTIHQWPATLVQPVGSPLSLECTVEGTSNPNLYWYRQAAGRGLQLLFYSVGIGQISSEVPQNLSASRPQDRQFILSSKKLLLSDSGFYLCAWSGLAGIYNEQFFGPGTRLTVL.

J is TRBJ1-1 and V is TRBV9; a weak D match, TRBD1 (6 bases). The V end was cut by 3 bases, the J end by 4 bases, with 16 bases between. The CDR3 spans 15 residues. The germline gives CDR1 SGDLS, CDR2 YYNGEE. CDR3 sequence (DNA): TGTGCCAGCAGCGAACAGGGCCACAGTGGCACTGAAGCTTTCTTT. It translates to CASSEQGHSGTEAFF.

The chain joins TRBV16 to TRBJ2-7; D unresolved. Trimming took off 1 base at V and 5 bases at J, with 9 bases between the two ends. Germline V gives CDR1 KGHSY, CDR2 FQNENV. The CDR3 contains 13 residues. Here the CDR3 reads CASSQFESHEQYF. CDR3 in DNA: TGTGCCAGCAGCCAATTCGAGTCCCACGAGCAGTACTTC.

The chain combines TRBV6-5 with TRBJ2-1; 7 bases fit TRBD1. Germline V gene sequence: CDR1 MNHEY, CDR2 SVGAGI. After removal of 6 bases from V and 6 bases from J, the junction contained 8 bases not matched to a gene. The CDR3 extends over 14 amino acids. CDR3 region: CASSQRGQINEQFF. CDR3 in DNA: TGTGCCAGCAGCCAGAGGGGACAGATCAATGAGCAGTTCTTC.

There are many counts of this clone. The CDR3 DNA follows: TGTGCCAGCAGCCGCAGCGGGAGCCTCTACAATGAGCAGTTCTTC. Its translation: CASSRSGSLYNEQFF. The chain carries TRBV6-5 and TRBJ2-1, with 8 positions matching TRBD2. V trimming: 6 bases; J trimming: 3 bases; junction bases outside the gene matches: 7. CDR1 and CDR2 (germline): MNHEY, SVGAGI. The CDR3 extends over 15 amino acids.

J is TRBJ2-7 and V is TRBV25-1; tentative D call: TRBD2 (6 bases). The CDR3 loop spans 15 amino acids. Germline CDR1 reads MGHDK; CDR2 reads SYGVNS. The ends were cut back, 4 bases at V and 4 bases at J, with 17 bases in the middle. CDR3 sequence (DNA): TGTGCCAGCAGTGGACTTCGGGGGAAAGAATACGAGCAGTACTTC. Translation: CASSGLRGKEYEQYF.

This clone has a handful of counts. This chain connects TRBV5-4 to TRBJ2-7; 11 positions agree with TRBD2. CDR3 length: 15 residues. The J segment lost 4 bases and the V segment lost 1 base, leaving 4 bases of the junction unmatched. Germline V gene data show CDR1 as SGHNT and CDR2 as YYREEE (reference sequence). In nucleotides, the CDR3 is TGTGCCAGCAGCTTGATAGCTAGCGGGAGGTACGAGCAGTACTTC. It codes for CASSLIASGRYEQYF.

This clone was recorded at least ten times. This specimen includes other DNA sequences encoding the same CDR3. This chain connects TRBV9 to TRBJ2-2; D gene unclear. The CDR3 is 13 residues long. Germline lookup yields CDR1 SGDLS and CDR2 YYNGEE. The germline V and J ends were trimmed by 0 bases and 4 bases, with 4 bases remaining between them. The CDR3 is CASSVGGTGELFF. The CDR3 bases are TGTGCCAGCAGCGTAGGCGGCACCGGGGAGCTGTTTTTT.

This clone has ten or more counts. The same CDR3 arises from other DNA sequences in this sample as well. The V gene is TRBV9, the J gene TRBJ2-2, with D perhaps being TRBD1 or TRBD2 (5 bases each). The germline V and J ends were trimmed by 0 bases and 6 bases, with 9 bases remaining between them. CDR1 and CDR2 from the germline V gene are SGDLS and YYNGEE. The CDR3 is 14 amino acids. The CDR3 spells CASSVAWGSGELFF. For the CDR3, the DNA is TGTGCCAGCAGCGTAGCCTGGGGGTCCGGGGAGCTGTTTTTT.

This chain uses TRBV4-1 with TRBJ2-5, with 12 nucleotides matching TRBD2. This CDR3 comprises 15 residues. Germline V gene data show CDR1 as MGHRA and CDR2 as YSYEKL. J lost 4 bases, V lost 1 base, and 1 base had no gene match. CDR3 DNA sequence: TGCGCCAGCAGCCAAGGACTAGCGGGAGTAGAGACCCAGTACTTC. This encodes CASSQGLAGVETQYF.

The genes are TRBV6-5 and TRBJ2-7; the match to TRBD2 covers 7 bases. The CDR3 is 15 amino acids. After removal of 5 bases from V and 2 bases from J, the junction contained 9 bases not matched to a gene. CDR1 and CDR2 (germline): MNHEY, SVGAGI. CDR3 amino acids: CASSHRGAGAYEQYF. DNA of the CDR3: TGTGCCAGCAGTCATAGGGGTGCGGGGGCCTACGAGCAGTACTTC.

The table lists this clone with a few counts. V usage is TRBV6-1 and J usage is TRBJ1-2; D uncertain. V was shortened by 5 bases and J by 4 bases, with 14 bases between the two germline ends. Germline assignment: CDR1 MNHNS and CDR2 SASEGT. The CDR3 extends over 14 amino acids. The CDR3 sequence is CASSPKGSAYGYTF. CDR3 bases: TGTGCCAGCAGTCCTAAGGGTTCTGCCTATGGCTACACCTTC.

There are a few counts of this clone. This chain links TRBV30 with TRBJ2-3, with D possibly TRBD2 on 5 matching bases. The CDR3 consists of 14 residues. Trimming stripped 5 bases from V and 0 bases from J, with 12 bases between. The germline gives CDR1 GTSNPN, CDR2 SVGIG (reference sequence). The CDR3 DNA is TGTGCCTGGTCCAAGGGCGGGAGCACAGATACGCAGTATTTT. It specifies CAWSKGGSTDTQYF.